This T cell receptor beta chain was observed in a study of T cell responses to AZD1222 COVID-19 vaccine. Broader study findings: Regions left unmutated in variants are reportedly the target of nearly half of spike-specific TCRs. Every sample of the repertoires postdated the peak T cell response.

This clone has a single count. Antigen unknown. Sequencing used immunoSEQ multiplex PCR; TCRdb keeps in-frame clones, though not all of them. The table has some 81,000 clones, 75% to 95% seen once. The ends lost 5 bases at V and 4 bases at J; junction bases unmatched: 12. CDR1 is LNHDA and CDR2 is SQIVND in the germline V gene (reference sequence). This CDR3 spans 17 amino acids. The chain employs TRBV19 and TRBJ2-2; 8 bases are a match to TRBD2. This material consisted of peripheral blood, taken 28 days after the second AZD1222 dose. This TCR was sampled from an adult who received the AZD1222 COVID-19 vaccine. CDR3 amino acids: CASSSTRTSSSTGELFF. CDR3 DNA sequence: TGTGCCAGTAGTTCAACTCGGACTAGCTCGAGCACCGGGGAGCTGTTTTTT.